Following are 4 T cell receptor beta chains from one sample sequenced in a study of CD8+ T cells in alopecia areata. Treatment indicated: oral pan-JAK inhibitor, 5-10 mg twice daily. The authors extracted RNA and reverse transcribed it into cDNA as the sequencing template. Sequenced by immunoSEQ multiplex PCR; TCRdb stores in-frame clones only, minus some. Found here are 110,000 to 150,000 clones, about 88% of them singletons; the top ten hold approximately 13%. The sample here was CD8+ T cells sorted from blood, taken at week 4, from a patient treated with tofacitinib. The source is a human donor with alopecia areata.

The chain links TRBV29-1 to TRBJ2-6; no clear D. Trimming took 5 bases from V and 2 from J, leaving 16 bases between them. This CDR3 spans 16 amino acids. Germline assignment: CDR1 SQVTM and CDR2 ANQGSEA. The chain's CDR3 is CSVFHPRAPGANVLTF. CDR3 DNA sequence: TGCAGCGTTTTCCACCCACGGGCTCCTGGGGCCAACGTCCTGACTTTC. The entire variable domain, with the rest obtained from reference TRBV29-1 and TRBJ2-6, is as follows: SAVISQKPSRDICQRGTSLTIQCQVDSQVTMMFWYRQQPGQSLTLIATANQGSEATYESGFVIDKFPISRPNLTFSTLTVSNMSPEDSSIYLCSVFHPRAPGANVLTFGAGSRLTVL.

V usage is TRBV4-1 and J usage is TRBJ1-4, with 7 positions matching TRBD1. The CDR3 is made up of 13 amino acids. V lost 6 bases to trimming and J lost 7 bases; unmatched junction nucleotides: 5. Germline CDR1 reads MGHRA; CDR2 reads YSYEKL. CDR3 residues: CASRDSGGEKLFF. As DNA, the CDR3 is TGCGCCAGCAGAGATTCAGGGGGTGAAAAACTGTTTTTT.

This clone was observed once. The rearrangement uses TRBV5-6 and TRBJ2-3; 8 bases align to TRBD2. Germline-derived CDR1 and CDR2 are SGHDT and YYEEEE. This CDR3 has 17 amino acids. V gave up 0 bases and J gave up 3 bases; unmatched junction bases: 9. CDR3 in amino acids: CASSLGFSGAFTDTQYF. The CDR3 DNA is TGTGCCAGCAGCTTGGGGTTTAGCGGGGCCTTTACAGATACGCAGTATTTT.

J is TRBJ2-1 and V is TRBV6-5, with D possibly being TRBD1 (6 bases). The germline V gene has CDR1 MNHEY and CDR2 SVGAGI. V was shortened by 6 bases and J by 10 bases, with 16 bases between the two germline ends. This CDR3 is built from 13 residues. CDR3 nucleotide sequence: TGTGCCAGCAGCCGACAGGCCTCCGGGGAGCAGTTCTTC. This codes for CASSRQASGEQFF.